Listed below are T cell receptor beta chains from one sample, sequenced in a study of neurological immune-mediated disorders. Each CDR3 protein gets one entry after TCRdb re-called the 5' RACE reads with MiXCR. The sample lists some 54,000 distinct CDR3 sequences; approximately 11% were seen once. The sequenced sample was PBMCs. Receptor source: a male donor with HTLV-1-associated myelopathy (HAM/TSP). CDR3s include the opening cysteine and the closing phenylalanine or tryptophan. The order of the fields is CDR3 length, V gene, J gene, D gene, clone size, CDR3 protein, CDR3 DNA. D genes are given only for firm matches. Clone size, where shown, is once, few, many, or a class for clones that have expanded.

len: 14
v_gene: TRBV5-1
j_gene: TRBJ2-7
d_gene: -
abundance: many
CDR3aa: CASSLGGIAYEQYF
CDR3nt: TGCGCCAGCAGCCTTGGAGGGATTGCCTACGAGCAGTACTTC

len: 14
v_gene: TRBV27
j_gene: TRBJ1-1
d_gene: -
abundance: many
CDR3aa: CATQSLGGSTEAFF
CDR3nt: TGTGCCACCCAGAGCTTGGGGGGTAGCACTGAAGCTTTCTTT

len: 15
v_gene: TRBV6-2/TRBV6-3
j_gene: TRBJ1-5
d_gene: -
abundance: many
CDR3aa: CASSYPPGVRQPQHF
CDR3nt: TGTGCCAGCAGTTACCCTCCGGGGGTTCGCCAGCCCCAGCATTTT

len: 15
v_gene: TRBV20-1
j_gene: TRBJ1-2
d_gene: -
abundance: many
CDR3aa: CSAREGGGTNYGYTF
CDR3nt: TGCAGTGCTAGAGAGGGGGGCGGAACTAACTATGGCTACACCTTC

len: 16
v_gene: TRBV7-6
j_gene: TRBJ2-2
d_gene: TRBD1
abundance: few
CDR3aa: CASSYRRDRYTGELFF
CDR3nt: TGTGCCAGCAGCTACCGCCGGGACAGGTACACCGGGGAGCTGTTTTTT

len: 14
v_gene: TRBV5-1
j_gene: TRBJ2-7
d_gene: -
abundance: many
CDR3aa: CASSFMDSSYEQYF
CDR3nt: TGCGCCAGCAGCTTTATGGACAGCTCCTACGAGCAGTACTTC

len: 16
v_gene: TRBV5-1
j_gene: TRBJ2-1
d_gene: TRBD1
abundance: many
CDR3aa: CASSLVGTGTYNEQFF
CDR3nt: TGCGCCAGCAGCTTGGTTGGGACAGGAACCTACAATGAGCAGTTCTTC

len: 15
v_gene: TRBV12-3/TRBV12-4
j_gene: TRBJ2-5
d_gene: -
abundance: many
CDR3aa: CASSLMSGLGETQYF
CDR3nt: TGTGCCAGCAGTTTAATGTCAGGGCTGGGGGAGACCCAGTACTTC

len: 14
v_gene: TRBV9
j_gene: TRBJ1-6
d_gene: -
abundance: few
CDR3aa: CASSVDGVGSPLHF
CDR3nt: TGTGCCAGCAGCGTAGACGGGGTGGGTTCACCCCTCCACTTT

len: 15
v_gene: TRBV5-1
j_gene: TRBJ2-1
d_gene: TRBD1
abundance: many
CDR3aa: CASSFTGQGANEQFF
CDR3nt: TGCGCCAGCAGCTTTACAGGCCAGGGGGCGAATGAGCAGTTCTTC

len: 13
v_gene: TRBV20-1
j_gene: TRBJ2-2
d_gene: TRBD2
abundance: few
CDR3aa: CSASGGAIGELFF
CDR3nt: TGCAGTGCTAGCGGGGGGGCGATCGGGGAGCTGTTTTTT

len: 13
v_gene: TRBV20-1
j_gene: TRBJ1-1
d_gene: -
abundance: many
CDR3aa: CSARLQLNTEAFF
CDR3nt: TGCAGTGCTAGGTTGCAACTGAACACTGAAGCTTTCTTT

len: 16
v_gene: TRBV10-3
j_gene: TRBJ2-6
d_gene: TRBD1
abundance: many
CDR3aa: CAISRGLSSGANVLTF
CDR3nt: TGTGCCATCAGCAGGGGGCTGAGCTCTGGGGCCAACGTCCTGACTTTC

len: 15
v_gene: TRBV5-5
j_gene: TRBJ2-3
d_gene: TRBD1
abundance: few
CDR3aa: CASSTLGGFSDTQYF
CDR3nt: TGTGCCAGCAGTACCCTAGGGGGCTTCTCAGATACGCAGTATTTT

len: 15
v_gene: TRBV6-2/TRBV6-3
j_gene: TRBJ2-5
d_gene: -
abundance: -
CDR3aa: CASSYGTGARESQYF
CDR3nt: TGTGCCAGCAGTTATGGGACGGGGGCTCGGGAGAGCCAGTACTTC

len: 11
v_gene: TRBV29-1
j_gene: TRBJ2-3
d_gene: -
abundance: many
CDR3aa: CSVEEINTQYF
CDR3nt: TGCAGCGTTGAGGAAATTAATACGCAGTATTTT

len: 15
v_gene: TRBV6-5
j_gene: TRBJ1-5
d_gene: -
abundance: many
CDR3aa: CASRQQATTNQPQHF
CDR3nt: TGTGCCAGCAGGCAACAGGCGACGACAAATCAGCCCCAGCATTTT

len: 12
v_gene: TRBV6-6
j_gene: TRBJ2-3
d_gene: -
abundance: many
CDR3aa: CASSPPTDTQYF
CDR3nt: TGTGCCAGCAGTCCCCCCACAGATACGCAGTATTTT

len: 14
v_gene: TRBV7-3
j_gene: TRBJ2-7
d_gene: -
abundance: many
CDR3aa: CASSPSPSSLEQYF
CDR3nt: TGTGCCAGCAGCCCAAGCCCATCCTCACTGGAGCAGTACTTC

len: 13
v_gene: TRBV20-1
j_gene: TRBJ1-2
d_gene: TRBD1
abundance: many
CDR3aa: CSATRQGSGGYTF
CDR3nt: TGCAGTGCTACCCGACAGGGTTCCGGCGGCTACACCTTC

len: 14
v_gene: TRBV20-1
j_gene: TRBJ1-5
d_gene: -
abundance: many
CDR3aa: CSARDLSGNQPQHF
CDR3nt: TGCAGTGCTAGAGATCTGTCGGGAAATCAGCCCCAGCATTTT

len: 15
v_gene: TRBV7-9
j_gene: TRBJ1-3
d_gene: -
abundance: many
CDR3aa: CASSLTRYSGNTIYF
CDR3nt: TGTGCCAGCAGCTTGACCCGATACTCTGGAAACACCATATATTTT

len: 14
v_gene: TRBV28
j_gene: TRBJ2-7
d_gene: -
abundance: many
CDR3aa: CASSLTGGETEQYF
CDR3nt: TGTGCCAGCAGTTTAACCGGTGGAGAGACCGAGCAGTACTTC

len: 12
v_gene: TRBV15
j_gene: TRBJ2-3
d_gene: -
abundance: many
CDR3aa: CATSLSGDTQYF
CDR3nt: TGTGCCACCAGCCTTAGCGGAGATACGCAGTATTTT

len: 11
v_gene: TRBV7-2
j_gene: TRBJ2-3
d_gene: -
abundance: many
CDR3aa: CASSRTDTQYF
CDR3nt: TGTGCCAGCAGCCGGACAGATACGCAGTATTTT

len: 13
v_gene: TRBV29-1
j_gene: TRBJ2-3
d_gene: TRBD1
abundance: many
CDR3aa: CSVGWTGTDTQYF
CDR3nt: TGCAGCGTTGGTTGGACAGGAACAGATACGCAGTATTTT

len: 13
v_gene: TRBV28
j_gene: TRBJ2-7
d_gene: TRBD1
abundance: many
CDR3aa: CATRRTGSYEQYF
CDR3nt: TGTGCCACCCGAAGGACAGGGTCCTACGAGCAGTACTTC

len: 14
v_gene: TRBV28
j_gene: TRBJ2-7
d_gene: -
abundance: many
CDR3aa: CASSLTMGGYEQYF
CDR3nt: TGTGCCAGCAGTTTGACCATGGGGGGCTACGAGCAGTACTTC

len: 15
v_gene: TRBV6-1
j_gene: TRBJ2-5
d_gene: -
abundance: many
CDR3aa: CASTRARLSQETQYF
CDR3nt: TGTGCCAGCACCCGGGCCCGGTTAAGTCAAGAGACCCAGTACTTC

len: 17
v_gene: TRBV5-1
j_gene: TRBJ2-5
d_gene: TRBD1
abundance: many
CDR3aa: CASSPLHLTGGQETQYF
CDR3nt: TGCGCCAGCAGCCCACTGCATCTGACAGGGGGCCAAGAGACCCAGTACTTC

len: 14
v_gene: TRBV5-6
j_gene: TRBJ1-6
d_gene: -
abundance: many
CDR3aa: CASSTVGAESPLHF
CDR3nt: TGTGCCAGCAGTACCGTAGGGGCTGAATCACCCCTCCACTTT

len: 16
v_gene: TRBV5-6
j_gene: TRBJ2-1
d_gene: -
abundance: once
CDR3aa: CASSLVPRGSYNEQFF
CDR3nt: TGTGCCAGCAGCTTGGTGCCTAGGGGCTCCTACAATGAGCAGTTCTTC

len: 15
v_gene: TRBV15
j_gene: TRBJ2-2
d_gene: TRBD2
abundance: -
CDR3aa: CATSSGGHLSGELFF
CDR3nt: TGTGCCACCAGTAGCGGGGGCCACCTTAGCGGGGAGCTGTTTTTT

len: 15
v_gene: TRBV5-1
j_gene: TRBJ2-3
d_gene: -
abundance: many
CDR3aa: CASSLAVGGPDTQYF
CDR3nt: TGCGCCAGCAGCTTGGCCGTCGGGGGACCAGATACGCAGTATTTT

len: 13
v_gene: TRBV3-1
j_gene: TRBJ2-3
d_gene: TRBD2
abundance: many
CDR3aa: CASSPSLAGSQYF
CDR3nt: TGTGCCAGCAGCCCCTCATTAGCGGGGTCACAGTATTTT

len: 15
v_gene: TRBV27
j_gene: TRBJ2-2
d_gene: -
abundance: many
CDR3aa: CASSLWNLGTGELFF
CDR3nt: TGTGCCAGCAGTTTGTGGAACTTGGGGACCGGGGAGCTGTTTTTT

len: 16
v_gene: TRBV9
j_gene: TRBJ1-2
d_gene: -
abundance: many
CDR3aa: CASSVATGGLLDGYTF
CDR3nt: TGTGCCAGCAGCGTAGCTACGGGTGGGCTTCTGGATGGCTACACCTTC

len: 14
v_gene: TRBV20-1
j_gene: TRBJ2-7
d_gene: -
abundance: many
CDR3aa: CSAWGSRSSYEQYF
CDR3nt: TGCAGTGCGTGGGGATCCAGGAGTTCCTACGAGCAGTACTTC

len: 15
v_gene: TRBV19
j_gene: TRBJ1-5
d_gene: TRBD1
abundance: many
CDR3aa: CASRNGGGSNQPQHF
CDR3nt: TGTGCCAGTAGGAATGGAGGGGGCTCCAATCAGCCCCAGCATTTT

len: 21
v_gene: TRBV7-9
j_gene: TRBJ2-4
d_gene: TRBD2
abundance: many
CDR3aa: CASSPRSGLAGGVLAKNIQYF
CDR3nt: TGTGCCAGCAGCCCCCGGTCGGGACTAGCGGGGGGAGTCCTGGCCAAAAACATTCAGTACTTC

len: 13
v_gene: TRBV29-1
j_gene: TRBJ2-7
d_gene: -
abundance: many
CDR3aa: CSVQGRNTYEQYF
CDR3nt: TGCAGCGTCCAGGGCAGGAATACCTACGAGCAGTACTTC

len: 15
v_gene: TRBV12-3/TRBV12-4
j_gene: TRBJ1-5
d_gene: -
abundance: many
CDR3aa: CASSLDRNSNQPQHF
CDR3nt: TGTGCCAGCAGTTTAGACAGAAATAGCAATCAGCCCCAGCATTTT

len: 16
v_gene: TRBV7-7
j_gene: TRBJ2-5
d_gene: -
abundance: -
CDR3aa: CASSLGGVGAQETQYF
CDR3nt: TGTGCCAGCAGCTTAGGGGGGGTGGGGGCCCAAGAGACCCAGTACTTC

len: 17
v_gene: TRBV24-1
j_gene: TRBJ2-5
d_gene: -
abundance: many
CDR3aa: CATSEAPGQAGGETQYF
CDR3nt: TGTGCCACCAGTGAGGCCCCGGGGCAGGCTGGGGGAGAGACCCAGTACTTC

len: 14
v_gene: TRBV7-2
j_gene: TRBJ2-7
d_gene: TRBD1
abundance: many
CDR3aa: CASSLRDRGSEQYF
CDR3nt: TGTGCCAGCAGCCTTCGGGACAGGGGGTCCGAGCAGTACTTC

len: 19
v_gene: TRBV4-3
j_gene: TRBJ1-4
d_gene: -
abundance: medium-sized
CDR3aa: CASSQVVGAGGSTNEKLFF
CDR3nt: TGCGCCAGCAGCCAAGTGGTTGGTGCGGGAGGCTCGACTAATGAAAAACTGTTTTTT

len: 16
v_gene: TRBV29-1
j_gene: TRBJ2-7
d_gene: -
abundance: many
CDR3aa: CSVEDRLGRGLVEQYF
CDR3nt: TGCAGCGTTGAAGATCGATTAGGCAGGGGTCTTGTCGAGCAGTACTTC

len: 13
v_gene: TRBV12-3/TRBV12-4
j_gene: TRBJ2-2
d_gene: -
abundance: many
CDR3aa: CASSLQGSGELFF
CDR3nt: TGTGCCAGCAGCTTACAGGGCTCCGGGGAGCTGTTTTTT

len: 15
v_gene: TRBV6-2/TRBV6-3
j_gene: TRBJ1-1
d_gene: -
abundance: medium-sized
CDR3aa: CASSETKGPNAEAFF
CDR3nt: TGTGCCAGCAGTGAGACCAAAGGGCCGAACGCTGAAGCTTTCTTT

len: 11
v_gene: TRBV10-3
j_gene: TRBJ2-2
d_gene: -
abundance: many
CDR3aa: CAISDYGELFF
CDR3nt: TGTGCCATCAGTGACTACGGGGAGCTGTTTTTT